Listed below are T cell receptor beta chains from one sample, sequenced in a study of beta chain features in type 1 diabetes. The method was immunoSEQ multiplex PCR; TCRdb's version includes in-frame clones alone and lacks a portion of them. The sample carries about 650,000 clones, around an eighth recorded once. Sequencing was carried out using naive CD4+ T cells from blood. Receptors originate from a young man with type 1 diabetes. Each CDR3 is given with its conserved first and last residue. A D gene is named only where the DNA matches it firmly. Clone size is not always given. Where it is, it says once, few, many or a class for expanded clones.

abundance	j_gene	v_gene	d_gene	CDR3aa	CDR3nt
.	TRBJ2-7	TRBV12-5	TRBD2	CASGYGEGLEYF	TGTGCTAGTGGCTACGGGGAGGGCTTGGAGTACTTC
few	TRBJ1-4	TRBV20-1	.	CSAENEKLFF	TGCAGTGCGGAGAATGAAAAACTGTTTTTT
few	TRBJ2-1	TRBV7-2	.	CASSPVSGVNEQFF	TGTGCCAGCAGCCCCGTTTCAGGGGTAAATGAGCAGTTCTTC
few	TRBJ2-7	TRBV10-3	.	CAISESTSSVNEQYF	TGTGCCATCAGTGAGTCTACATCATCGGTCAACGAGCAGTACTTC
.	TRBJ2-7	TRBV10-3	.	CAISESNEQLSRF	TGTGCCATCAGTGAGTCGAATGAACAGCTCTCGAGGTTC
few	TRBJ2-7	TRBV9	TRBD1	CASSADLDRAHEQYF	TGTGCCAGCAGCGCCGACCTGGACAGGGCCCACGAGCAGTACTTC
.	TRBJ2-7	TRBV29-1	.	CSVSRGNYEQYF	TGCAGCGTGAGCCGGGGGAACTACGAGCAGTACTTC
many	TRBJ2-1	TRBV7-9	.	CASSLEIEEFF	TGTGCCAGCAGCTTAGAGATCGAGGAGTTCTTC
few	TRBJ1-2	TRBV7-8	TRBD1	CASSPRVLEGASGYTF	TGTGCCAGCAGCCCCCGCGTGCTGGAGGGGGCATCTGGCTACACCTTC
.	TRBJ2-7	TRBV29-1	TRBD1	CSCLDRGNYEQYF	TGCAGTTGCCTAGACAGGGGGAATTACGAGCAGTACTTC
few	TRBJ1-2	TRBV18	.	CASSPPGGNYGYTF	TGTGCCAGCTCACCTCCTGGAGGGAACTATGGCTACACCTTC
many	TRBJ1-6	TRBV6-5	.	CASSYEPVVDSPLHF	TGTGCCAGCAGTTACGAACCCGTGGTGGATTCACCCCTCCACTTT
.	TRBJ2-1	TRBV19	TRBD1	CASSIGQGRLSSYNEQFF	TGTGCCAGTAGTATCGGACAGGGTCGGCTTAGCTCCTACAATGAGCAGTTCTTC
few	TRBJ2-1	TRBV5-1	.	CASSLDLRYEQFF	TGCGCCAGCAGCTTGGATCTTAGGTATGAGCAGTTCTTC
.	TRBJ1-2	TRBV18	.	CASSPRGDSYGYTF	TGTGCCAGCTCACCACGGGGGGACTCCTATGGCTACACCTTC
few	TRBJ1-5	TRBV6-5	.	CASSSPNQPQHF	TGTGCCAGCAGCTCCCCAAATCAGCCCCAGCATTTT
few	TRBJ1-6	TRBV6-5	TRBD1	CASSYSTGGDSPLHF	TGTGCCAGCAGTTACTCAACAGGGGGAGATTCACCCCTCCACTTT
.	TRBJ1-2	TRBV10-3	TRBD1	CAISESIGTGATNYGYTF	TGTGCCATCAGTGAGTCGATTGGGACAGGTGCTACTAACTATGGCTACACCTTC
.	TRBJ2-5	TRBV6-5	.	CASSLQLQETQYF	TGTGCCAGCAGCCTTCAACTGCAAGAGACCCAGTACTTC
.	TRBJ2-3	TRBV7-2	.	CASGPSRFLSTDTQYF	TGTGCCAGCGGCCCCTCTAGGTTCCTGAGCACAGATACGCAGTATTTT
once	TRBJ2-1	TRBV6-6	TRBD2	CASSSGGLGIHNEQFF	TGTGCCAGCAGTTCTGGGGGACTAGGAATCCACAATGAGCAGTTCTTC
.	TRBJ2-2	TRBV6-5	.	CASRPRDAWSGELFF	TGTGCCAGCAGACCACGGGACGCCTGGTCCGGGGAGCTGTTTTTT
few	TRBJ1-2	TRBV5-1	.	CASSLQGSPGGYTF	TGCGCCAGCAGCCTACAAGGATCTCCAGGTGGCTACACCTTC
few	TRBJ1-2	TRBV7-2	TRBD1	CASSPKTGDYGYTF	TGTGCCAGCAGCCCTAAGACAGGGGACTATGGCTACACCTTC
few	TRBJ2-7	TRBV19	.	CASSQTALTYEQYF	TGTGCCAGTAGTCAAACAGCTCTTACCTACGAGCAGTACTTC
.	TRBJ1-1	TRBV29-1	TRBD1	CSVEAGTGLNTEAFF	TGCAGCGTAGAGGCCGGGACAGGGTTGAACACTGAAGCTTTCTTT
.	TRBJ2-1	TRBV9	TRBD2	CANSTSCVDPNNEQFF	TGTGCCAATTCGACTAGCTGTGTGGACCCTAACAATGAGCAGTTCTTC
.	TRBJ1-6	TRBV27	TRBD1	CASSAGDRENSPLHF	TGTGCCAGCAGCGCCGGGGACAGGGAAAATTCACCCCTCCACTTT
.	TRBJ2-5	TRBV6-6	.	CASHRVLGQETQYF	TGTGCCAGCCACCGGGTGTTGGGGCAAGAGACCCAGTACTTC
.	TRBJ2-7	TRBV7-2	.	CASSNLRRDEQYF	TGTGCCAGCAGCAACCTTAGGAGGGACGAGCAGTACTTC
.	TRBJ2-2	TRBV19	TRBD2	CASQKGSQRGNTGELFF	TGTGCCAGCCAAAAAGGCTCCCAGCGGGGGAACACCGGGGAGCTGTTTTTT
.	TRBJ1-5	TRBV7-9	TRBD1	CASSPGGSSRAQHF	TGTGCCAGCAGCCCAGGGGGATCCTCCAGGGCCCAGCATTTT
.	TRBJ2-3	TRBV9	.	CASSVGHTDTQYF	TGTGCCAGCAGCGTAGGACACACAGATACGCAGTATTTT
.	TRBJ1-2	TRBV4-3	.	CASSQLGGEGYGYTF	TGCGCCAGCAGCCAATTAGGGGGTGAAGGATATGGCTACACCTTC
.	TRBJ1-4	TRBV18	.	CASSPPNEKLFF	TGTGCCAGCTCACCACCTAATGAAAAACTGTTTTTT
.	TRBJ1-5	TRBV9	.	CASSVGNSNQPQHF	TGTGCCAGCAGCGTAGGTAACAGCAATCAGCCCCAGCATTTT
few	TRBJ2-1	TRBV7-3	.	CASSSGGTVYNEQFF	TGTGCCAGCAGCTCAGGGGGGACAGTTTACAATGAGCAGTTCTTC
few	TRBJ1-6	TRBV19	.	CASSLKWQDTHNF	TGTGCCAGTAGTCTTAAGTGGCAGGACACCCACAACTTT
.	TRBJ1-1	TRBV7-2	.	CASSLQGDTEAFF	TGTGCCAGCAGCTTACAGGGCGACACTGAAGCTTTCTTT
.	TRBJ2-2	TRBV7-9	.	CASSLRTANTGELFF	TGTGCCAGCAGCTTACGTACGGCGAACACCGGGGAGCTGTTTTTT
few	TRBJ2-3	TRBV6-5	TRBD2	CASSSVAGTSTDTQYF	TGTGCCAGCAGTTCCGTAGCGGGGACGAGCACAGATACGCAGTATTTT
.	TRBJ2-1	TRBV19	.	CASSIQEDEQFF	TGTGCCAGTAGTATTCAGGAGGATGAGCAGTTCTTC